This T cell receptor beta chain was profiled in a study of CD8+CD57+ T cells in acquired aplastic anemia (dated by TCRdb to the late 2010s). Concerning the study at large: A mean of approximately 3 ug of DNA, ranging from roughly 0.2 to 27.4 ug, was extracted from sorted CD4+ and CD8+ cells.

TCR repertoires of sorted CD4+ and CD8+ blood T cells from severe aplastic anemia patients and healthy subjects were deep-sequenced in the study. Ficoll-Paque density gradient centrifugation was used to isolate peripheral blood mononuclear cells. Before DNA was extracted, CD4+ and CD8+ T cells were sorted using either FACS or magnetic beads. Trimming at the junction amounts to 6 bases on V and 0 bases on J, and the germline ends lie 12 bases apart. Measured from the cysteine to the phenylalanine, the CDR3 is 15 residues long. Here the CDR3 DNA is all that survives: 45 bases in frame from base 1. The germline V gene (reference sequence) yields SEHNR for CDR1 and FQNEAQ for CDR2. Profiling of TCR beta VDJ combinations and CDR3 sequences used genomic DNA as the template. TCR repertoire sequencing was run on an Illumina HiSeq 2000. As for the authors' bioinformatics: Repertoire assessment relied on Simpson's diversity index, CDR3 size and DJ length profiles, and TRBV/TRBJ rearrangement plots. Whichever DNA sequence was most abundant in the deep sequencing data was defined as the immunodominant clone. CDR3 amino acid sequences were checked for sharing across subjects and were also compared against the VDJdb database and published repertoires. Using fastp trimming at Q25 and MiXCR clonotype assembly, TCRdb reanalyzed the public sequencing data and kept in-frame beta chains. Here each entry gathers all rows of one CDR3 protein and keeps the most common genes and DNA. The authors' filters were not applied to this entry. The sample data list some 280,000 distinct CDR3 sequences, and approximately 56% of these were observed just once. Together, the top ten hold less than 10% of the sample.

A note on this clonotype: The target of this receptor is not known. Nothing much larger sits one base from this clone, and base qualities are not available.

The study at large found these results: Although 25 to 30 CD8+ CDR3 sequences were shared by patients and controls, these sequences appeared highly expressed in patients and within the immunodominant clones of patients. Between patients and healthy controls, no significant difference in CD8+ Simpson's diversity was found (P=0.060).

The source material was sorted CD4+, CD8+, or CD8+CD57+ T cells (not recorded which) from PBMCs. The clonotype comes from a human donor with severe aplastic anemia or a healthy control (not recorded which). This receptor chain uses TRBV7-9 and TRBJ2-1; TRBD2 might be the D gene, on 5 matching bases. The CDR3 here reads CASSAGSVSYNEQFF. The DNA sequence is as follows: TGTGCCAGCAGTGCGGGCTCGGTCTCCTACAATGAGCAGTTCTTC.